This TCR beta chain was sequenced for a study of identical twins. A universal primer site was added by template switching, and unique molecular identifiers were carried by the cDNA. TCRdb re-analysed the 5' RACE reads in MiXCR, keeping a single row per CDR3 protein. In the table there are 350,000 or so distinct CDR3 sequences, approximately 8.7% of which are singletons. This clonotype was counted only a few times. This CDR3 spans 14 amino acids. Trimming shortened V by 1 base and J by 5 bases, and 9 bases separated the two germline ends. CDR1 is MGHRA and CDR2 is YSYEKL in the germline V gene. Sequencing was done on a sample of naive T cells sorted from blood. This chain connects TRBV4-1 to TRBJ2-1; the D is unclear. The source is a woman aged 50 to 65 in good health. CDR3 DNA sequence: TGCGCCAGCAGCCAAGCCTCAGCCAACAATGAGCAGTTCTTC. Amino acid sequence: CASSQASANNEQFF.